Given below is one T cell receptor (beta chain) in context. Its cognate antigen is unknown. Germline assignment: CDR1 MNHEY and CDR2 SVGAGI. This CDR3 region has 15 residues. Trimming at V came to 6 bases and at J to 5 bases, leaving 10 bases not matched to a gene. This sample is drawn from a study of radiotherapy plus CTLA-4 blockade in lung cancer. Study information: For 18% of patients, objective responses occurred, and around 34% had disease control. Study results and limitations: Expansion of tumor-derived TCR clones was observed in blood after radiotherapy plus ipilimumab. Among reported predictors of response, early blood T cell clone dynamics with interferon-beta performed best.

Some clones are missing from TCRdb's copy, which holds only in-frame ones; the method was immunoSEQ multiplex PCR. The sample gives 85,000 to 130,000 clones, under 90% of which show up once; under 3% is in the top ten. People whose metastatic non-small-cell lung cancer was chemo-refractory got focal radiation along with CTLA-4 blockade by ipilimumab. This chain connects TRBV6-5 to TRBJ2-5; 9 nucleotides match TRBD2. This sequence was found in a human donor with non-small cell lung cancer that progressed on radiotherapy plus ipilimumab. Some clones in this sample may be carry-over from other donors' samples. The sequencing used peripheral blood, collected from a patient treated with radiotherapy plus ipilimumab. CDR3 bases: TGTGCCAGCAGCTCCTGGGCTAGCGGGGTGGAGACCCAGTACTTC. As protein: CASSSWASGVETQYF.